This entry lists 10 T cell receptor beta chains sequenced from one sample in a study of cytotoxic CD8 clonotypes in ibrutinib-treated CLL. Profiled with immunoSEQ multiplex PCR; TCRdb holds only in-frame clones, not every one. This sample has approximately 150,000 clones, with approximately 75% found just once. Material: PBMCs, obtained after 12 months of ibrutinib treatment. These receptors were taken from a human donor with chronic lymphocytic leukemia.

As to this clone: Within the sample, other DNA sequences also encode this same CDR3. This chain uses TRBV4-1 with TRBJ2-7; D is undetermined. CDR3 length: 11 residues. Germline V gives CDR1 MGHRA, CDR2 YSYEKL. V shed 4 bases and J shed 4 bases, with 5 bases lying between them. The CDR3 coding sequence is TGCGCCAGCAGCCGGGGATACGAGCAGTACTTC. Amino acid sequence: CASSRGYEQYF.

Here the CDR3 reads CASSSTGGVNEKLFF. The CDR3 DNA reads as TGCGCCAGCAGCTCCACCGGGGGGGTCAATGAAAAACTGTTTTTT. This chain uses TRBV5-1 with TRBJ1-4; a possible D gene is TRBD1 (5 bases). The ends were cut back, 3 bases at V and 5 bases at J, with 14 bases in the middle. This CDR3 has 15 residues. Per the germline V gene, CDR1 is SGHRS and CDR2 is YFSETQ.

The chain combines TRBV12-5 with TRBJ1-2; no firm D call. CDR3 length: 12 residues. Germline assignment: CDR1 LGHNT and CDR2 FRNRAP. Trimming took 2 bases from V and 8 from J, leaving 9 bases between them. The CDR3 sequence is CASGLPGYGYTF. Here the CDR3 DNA reads TGTGCTAGTGGTTTGCCCGGATACGGCTACACCTTC. Looking up the rest from reference TRBV12-5 and TRBJ1-2 gives the full variable domain: DARVTQTPRHKVTEMGQEVTMRCQPILGHNTVFWYRQTMMQGLELLAYFRNRAPLDDSGMPKDRFSAEMPDATLATLKIQPSEPRDSAVYFCASGLPGYGYTFGSGTRLTVV.

This clone has only a few counts. The rearrangement joins TRBV30 to TRBJ1-5, with D unclear. Germline CDR1 reads GTSNPN; CDR2 reads SVGIG (reference sequence). CDR3 length equals 15 residues. The V and J ends lost 0 bases and 0 bases respectively, with 9 bases between them. CDR3 in amino acids: CAWSVGGNSNQPQHF. The CDR3 bases are TGTGCCTGGAGTGTAGGAGGGAATAGCAATCAGCCCCAGCATTTT.

The J gene is TRBJ2-7, the V gene TRBV6-5; D perhaps matches TRBD1 (6 bases). V was clipped by 7 bases and J by 2 bases, with 15 bases between them. Germline CDR1 reads MNHEY; CDR2 reads SVGAGI. The CDR3 runs 14 residues. CDR3 DNA sequence: TGTGCCAGCACGGGACATGGTTTTACCTACGAGCAGTACTTC. Amino acid sequence: CASTGHGFTYEQYF.

This sequence joins TRBV9 and TRBJ2-1, with D perhaps TRBD2 (6 bases). The germline V gene encodes CDR1 SGDLS and CDR2 YYNGEE. V gave up 4 bases and J gave up 9 bases, with 23 bases separating them. The CDR3 is 16 amino acids. CDR3 bases: TGTGCCAGCAGCCTAGGATATAGGGACTCATGGAGTGAGCAGTTCTTC. It specifies CASSLGYRDSWSEQFF.

V is TRBV7-9 and J is TRBJ2-3, with TRBD2 matching over 8 bases. This CDR3 comprises 16 residues. CDR1 and CDR2 (germline): SEHNR, FQNEAQ (reference sequence). V was pared by 1 base and J by 2 bases, with 5 bases of the junction left unmatched. The CDR3 loop reads CASSLVGGGNTDTQYF. DNA of the CDR3: TGTGCCAGCAGCTTAGTTGGCGGGGGGAACACAGATACGCAGTATTTT.

The V and J genes are TRBV7-3 and TRBJ2-4; 8 bases line up with TRBD2. Germline CDR1 is SGHTA and CDR2 is FQGTGA. J lost 0 bases, V lost 2 bases, and 15 bases had no gene match. The CDR3 is 20 amino acids. The CDR3 spells CASSLSPPREGHSAKNIQYF. CDR3 nucleotide sequence: TGTGCCAGCAGCTTATCTCCCCCCCGGGAGGGCCATTCAGCCAAAAACATTCAGTACTTC.

The chain links TRBV18 to TRBJ1-2; the D gene is possibly TRBD1 (5 bases). The V end was cut by 1 base, the J end by 8 bases, with 17 bases between. Germline-derived CDR1 and CDR2 are KGHSH and LQKENI. The CDR3 runs to 15 residues. The CDR3 sequence: CASSPRGNQLGGYTF. The CDR3 DNA sequence: TGTGCCAGCTCACCACGGGGGAACCAGCTAGGGGGCTACACCTTC.

The table lists this clone with a count of one. This sample includes further DNA sequences coding for the same CDR3. This chain joins TRBV7-2 and TRBJ2-5; the D is unclear. The ends were cut back, 2 bases at V and 5 bases at J, with 3 bases in the middle. The germline CDR1 and CDR2 sequences are SGHTA and FQGNSA. The CDR3 length is 11 residues. CDR3: CASSLSETQYF. The CDR3 coding sequence is TGTGCCAGCAGCTTATCGGAGACCCAGTACTTC.